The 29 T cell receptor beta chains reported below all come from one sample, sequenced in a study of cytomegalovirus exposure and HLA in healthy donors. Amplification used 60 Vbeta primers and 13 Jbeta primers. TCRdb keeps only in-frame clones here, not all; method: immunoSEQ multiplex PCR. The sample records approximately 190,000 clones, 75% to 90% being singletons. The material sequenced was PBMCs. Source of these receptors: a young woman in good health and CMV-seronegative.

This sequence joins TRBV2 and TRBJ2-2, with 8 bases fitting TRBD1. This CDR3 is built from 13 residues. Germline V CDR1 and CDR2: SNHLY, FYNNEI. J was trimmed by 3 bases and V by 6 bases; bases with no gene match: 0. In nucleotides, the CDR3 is TGTGCCAGCAGGGACAGGGACACCGGGGAGCTGTTTTTT. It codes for CASRDRDTGELFF. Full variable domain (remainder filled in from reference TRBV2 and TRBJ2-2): EPEVTQTPSHQVTQMGQEVILRCVPISNHLYFYWYRQILGQKVEFLVSFYNNEISEKSEIFDDQFSVERPDGSNFTLKIRSTKLEDSAMYFCASRDRDTGELFFGEGSRLTVL.

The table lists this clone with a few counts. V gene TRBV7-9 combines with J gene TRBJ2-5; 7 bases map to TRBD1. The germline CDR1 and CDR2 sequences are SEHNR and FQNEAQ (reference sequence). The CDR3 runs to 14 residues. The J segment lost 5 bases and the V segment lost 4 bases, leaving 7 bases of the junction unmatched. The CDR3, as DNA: TGTGCCAGCAGCTCCACAGGGGTTCCGGAGACCCAGTACTTC. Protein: CASSSTGVPETQYF. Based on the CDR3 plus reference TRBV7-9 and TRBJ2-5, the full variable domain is DTGVSQNPRHKITKRGQNVTFRCDPISEHNRLYWYRQTLGQGPEFLTYFQNEAQLEKSRLLSDRFSAERPKGSFSTLEIQRTEQGDSAMYLCASSSTGVPETQYFGPGTRLLVL.

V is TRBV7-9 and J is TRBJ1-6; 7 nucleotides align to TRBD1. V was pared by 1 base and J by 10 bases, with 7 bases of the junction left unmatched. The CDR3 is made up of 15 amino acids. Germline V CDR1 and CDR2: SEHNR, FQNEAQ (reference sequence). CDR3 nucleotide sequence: TGTGCCAGCAGCTTAGGAGGGGGCGTCGGGTCACCCCTCCACTTT. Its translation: CASSLGGGVGSPLHF. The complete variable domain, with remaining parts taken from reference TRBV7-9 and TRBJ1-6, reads DTGVSQNPRHKITKRGQNVTFRCDPISEHNRLYWYRQTLGQGPEFLTYFQNEAQLEKSRLLSDRFSAERPKGSFSTLEIQRTEQGDSAMYLCASSLGGGVGSPLHFGNGTRLTVT.

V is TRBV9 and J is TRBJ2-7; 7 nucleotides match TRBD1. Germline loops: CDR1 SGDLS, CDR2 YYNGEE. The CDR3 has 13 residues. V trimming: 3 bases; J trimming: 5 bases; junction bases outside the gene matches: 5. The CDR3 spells CASSEQGFDEQYF. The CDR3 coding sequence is TGTGCCAGCAGCGAACAGGGGTTCGACGAGCAGTACTTC.

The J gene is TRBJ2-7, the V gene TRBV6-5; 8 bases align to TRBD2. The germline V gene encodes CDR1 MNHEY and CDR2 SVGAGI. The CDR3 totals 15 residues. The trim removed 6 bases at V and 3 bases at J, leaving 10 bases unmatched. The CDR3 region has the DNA TGTGCCAGCAGCTCGGGGGGGCAAACCCACTACGAGCAGTACTTC. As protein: CASSSGGQTHYEQYF.

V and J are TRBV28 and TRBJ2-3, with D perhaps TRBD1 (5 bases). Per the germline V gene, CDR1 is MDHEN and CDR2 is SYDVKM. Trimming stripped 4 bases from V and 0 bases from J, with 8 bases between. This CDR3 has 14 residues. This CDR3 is CASSWTLSTDTQYF. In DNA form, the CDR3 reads TGTGCCAGCAGTTGGACACTTAGCACAGATACGCAGTATTTT.

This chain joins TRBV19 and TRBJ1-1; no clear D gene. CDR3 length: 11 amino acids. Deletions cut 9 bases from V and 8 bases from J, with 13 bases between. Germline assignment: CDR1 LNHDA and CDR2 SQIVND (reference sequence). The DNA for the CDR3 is TGTGCCAGCAGGTGGCACTTGGAAGCTTTCTTT. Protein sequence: CASRWHLEAFF.

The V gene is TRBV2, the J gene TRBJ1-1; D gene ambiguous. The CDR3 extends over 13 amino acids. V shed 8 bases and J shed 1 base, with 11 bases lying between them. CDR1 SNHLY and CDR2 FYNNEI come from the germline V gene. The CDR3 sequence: CASLRETNTEAFF. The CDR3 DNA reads TGTGCCAGCCTGAGAGAAACGAACACTGAAGCTTTCTTT.

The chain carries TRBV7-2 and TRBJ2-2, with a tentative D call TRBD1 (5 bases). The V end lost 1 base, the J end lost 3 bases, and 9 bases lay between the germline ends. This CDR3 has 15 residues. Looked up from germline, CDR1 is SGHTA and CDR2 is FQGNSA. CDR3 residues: CASSLDRSYTGELFF. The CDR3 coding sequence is TGTGCCAGCAGCTTAGACAGGTCCTACACCGGGGAGCTGTTTTTT. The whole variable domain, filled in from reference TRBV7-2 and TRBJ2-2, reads GAGVSQSPSNKVTEKGKDVELRCDPISGHTALYWYRQSLGQGLEFLIYFQGNSAPDKSGLPSDRFSAERTGGSVSTLTIQRTQQEDSAVYLCASSLDRSYTGELFFGEGSRLTVL.

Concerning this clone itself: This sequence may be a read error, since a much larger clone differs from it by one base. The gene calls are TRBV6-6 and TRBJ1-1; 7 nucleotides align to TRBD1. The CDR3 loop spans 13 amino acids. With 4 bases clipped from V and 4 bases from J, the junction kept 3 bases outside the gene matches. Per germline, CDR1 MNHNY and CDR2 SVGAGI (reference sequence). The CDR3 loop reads CASSLQGTTEAFF. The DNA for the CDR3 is TGTGCCAGCAGTTTACAGGGGACCACTGAAGCTTTCTTT.

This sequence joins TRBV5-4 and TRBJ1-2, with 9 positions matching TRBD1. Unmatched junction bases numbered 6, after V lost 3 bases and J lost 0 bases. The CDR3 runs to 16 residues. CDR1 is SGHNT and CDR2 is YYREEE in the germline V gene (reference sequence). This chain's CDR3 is CASSWTGAEANYGYTF. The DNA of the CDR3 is TGTGCCAGCAGCTGGACAGGGGCTGAAGCTAACTATGGCTACACCTTC.

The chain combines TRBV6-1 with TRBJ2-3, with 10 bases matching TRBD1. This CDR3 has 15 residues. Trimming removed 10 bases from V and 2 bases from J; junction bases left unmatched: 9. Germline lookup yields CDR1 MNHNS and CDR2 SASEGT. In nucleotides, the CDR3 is TGTGCCACCCACCGGGGACAGGGGCCCACAGATACGCAGTATTTT. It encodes CATHRGQGPTDTQYF.

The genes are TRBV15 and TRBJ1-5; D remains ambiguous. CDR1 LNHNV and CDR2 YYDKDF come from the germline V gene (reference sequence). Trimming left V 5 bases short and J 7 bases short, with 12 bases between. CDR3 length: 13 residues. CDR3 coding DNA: TGTGCCACCAGCCACTCTGGAGGGCAGCCCCAGCATTTT. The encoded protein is CATSHSGGQPQHF.

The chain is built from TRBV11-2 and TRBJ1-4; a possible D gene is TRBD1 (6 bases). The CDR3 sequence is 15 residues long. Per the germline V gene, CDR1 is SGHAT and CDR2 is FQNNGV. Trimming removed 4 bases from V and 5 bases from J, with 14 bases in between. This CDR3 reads CASSSEQGWNEKLFF. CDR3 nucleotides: TGTGCCAGCAGCTCGGAACAGGGATGGAATGAAAAACTGTTTTTT.

In DNA form, the CDR3 reads TGTGCCAGCAGCCCTGCCGGGACAGGGAACACCGGGGAGCTGTTTTTT. This encodes CASSPAGTGNTGELFF. The V gene is TRBV4-2, the J gene TRBJ2-2; 8 nucleotides agree with TRBD1. The germline V gene encodes CDR1 LGHNA and CDR2 YNFKEQ. CDR3 length: 16 residues. The V gene end was trimmed by 4 bases and the J gene end by 1 base; junction bases not matched to a gene: 5.

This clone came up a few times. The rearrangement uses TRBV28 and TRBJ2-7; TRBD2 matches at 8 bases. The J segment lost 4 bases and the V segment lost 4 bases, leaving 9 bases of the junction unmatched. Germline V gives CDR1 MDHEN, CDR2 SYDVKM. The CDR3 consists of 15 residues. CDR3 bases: TGTGCCAGCAGTTCTAATCCCGGGACTAGTTACGAGCAGTACTTC. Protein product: CASSSNPGTSYEQYF.

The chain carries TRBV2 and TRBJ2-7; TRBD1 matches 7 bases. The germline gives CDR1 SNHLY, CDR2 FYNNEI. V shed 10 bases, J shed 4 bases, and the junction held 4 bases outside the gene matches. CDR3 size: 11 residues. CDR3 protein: CANRGEYEQYF. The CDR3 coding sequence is TGTGCCAACAGGGGCGAATACGAGCAGTACTTC.

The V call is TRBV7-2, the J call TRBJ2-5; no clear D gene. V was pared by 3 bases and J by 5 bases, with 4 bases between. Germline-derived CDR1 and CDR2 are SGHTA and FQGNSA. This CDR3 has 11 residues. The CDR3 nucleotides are TGTGCCAGCAGCTTCGGTGAGACCCAGTACTTC. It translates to CASSFGETQYF.

DNA for the CDR3: TGTGCCAGCAGTTTAGAGGGCCGGATGGGGAGCGGCGAGCAGTACTTC. Translating it yields CASSLEGRMGSGEQYF. The chain couples TRBV27 to TRBJ2-7; a possible D gene is TRBD2 (5 bases). In germline, CDR1 is MNHEY, CDR2 SMNVEV (reference sequence). Trimming pared 2 bases from V and 6 bases from J, leaving 20 bases between. The CDR3 covers 16 residues.

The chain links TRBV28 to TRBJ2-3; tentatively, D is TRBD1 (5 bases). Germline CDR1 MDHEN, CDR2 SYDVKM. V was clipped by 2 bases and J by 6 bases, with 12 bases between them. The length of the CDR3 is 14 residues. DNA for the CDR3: TGTGCCAGCAGTTTAGGGGCTAGTACGGATACGCAGTATTTT. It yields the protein CASSLGASTDTQYF.

The CDR3 region is CASRSPHSLKNIQYF. DNA for the CDR3: TGTGCCAGCAGGTCACCGCACTCGCTAAAAAACATTCAGTACTTC. The chain carries TRBV7-9 and TRBJ2-4; D uncertain. Germline V gene data show CDR1 as SEHNR and CDR2 as FQNEAQ (reference sequence). The CDR3 spans 15 residues. Trimming cost V 6 bases and J 4 bases, with 16 bases left between them.

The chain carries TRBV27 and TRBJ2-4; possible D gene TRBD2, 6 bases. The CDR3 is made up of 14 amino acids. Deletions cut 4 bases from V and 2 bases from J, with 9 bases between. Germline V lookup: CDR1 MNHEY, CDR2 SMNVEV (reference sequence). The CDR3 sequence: CASSYGGTKNIQYF. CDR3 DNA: TGTGCCAGCAGTTACGGGGGAACCAAAAACATTCAGTACTTC.

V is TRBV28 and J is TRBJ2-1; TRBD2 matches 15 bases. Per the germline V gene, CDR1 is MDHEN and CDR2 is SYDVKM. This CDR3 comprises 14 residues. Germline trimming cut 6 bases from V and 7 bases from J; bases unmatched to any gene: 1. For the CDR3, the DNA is TGTGCCAGCAGGGGGACTAGCGGGAGGAATGAGCAGTTCTTC. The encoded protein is CASRGTSGRNEQFF.

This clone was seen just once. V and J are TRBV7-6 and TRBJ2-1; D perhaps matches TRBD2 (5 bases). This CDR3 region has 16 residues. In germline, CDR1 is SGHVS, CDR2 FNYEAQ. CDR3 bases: TGTGCAACTCACTTCCTTCAGCGGACCTCCTACAATGAGCAGTTCTTC. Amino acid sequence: CATHFLQRTSYNEQFF. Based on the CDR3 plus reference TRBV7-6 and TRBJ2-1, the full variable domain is GAGVSQSPRYKVTKRGQDVALRCDPISGHVSLYWYRQALGQGPEFLTYFNYEAQQDKSGLPNDRFSAERPEGSISTLTIQRTEQRDSAMYRCATHFLQRTSYNEQFFGPGTRLTVL.

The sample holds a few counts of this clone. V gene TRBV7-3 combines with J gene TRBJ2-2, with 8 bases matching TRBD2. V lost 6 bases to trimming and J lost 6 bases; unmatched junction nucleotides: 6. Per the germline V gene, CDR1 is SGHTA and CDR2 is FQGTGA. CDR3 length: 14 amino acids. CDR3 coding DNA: TGTGCCAGCAGTAGACTAGCGTTAGCCGGGGAGCTGTTTTTT. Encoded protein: CASSRLALAGELFF.

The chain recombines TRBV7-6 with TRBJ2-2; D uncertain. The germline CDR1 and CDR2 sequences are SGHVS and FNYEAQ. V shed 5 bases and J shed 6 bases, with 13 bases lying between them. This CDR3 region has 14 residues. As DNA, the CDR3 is TGTGCCAGCAGCCATCCTACAGTACCCGGGGAGCTGTTTTTT. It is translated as CASSHPTVPGELFF.

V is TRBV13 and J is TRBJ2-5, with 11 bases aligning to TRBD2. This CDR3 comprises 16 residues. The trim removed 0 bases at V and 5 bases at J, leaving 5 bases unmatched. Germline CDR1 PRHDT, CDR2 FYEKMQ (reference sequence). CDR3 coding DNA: TGTGCCAGCAGCTTAGGAGGTAGCGGGAGGGGCGAGACCCAGTACTTC. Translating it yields CASSLGGSGRGETQYF.

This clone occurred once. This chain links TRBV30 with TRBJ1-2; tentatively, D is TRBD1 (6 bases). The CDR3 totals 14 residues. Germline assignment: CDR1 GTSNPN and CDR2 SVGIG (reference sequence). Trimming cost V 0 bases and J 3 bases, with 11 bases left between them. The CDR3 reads CAWSVGQLDYGYTF. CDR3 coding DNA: TGTGCCTGGAGTGTTGGACAGTTGGACTATGGCTACACCTTC.

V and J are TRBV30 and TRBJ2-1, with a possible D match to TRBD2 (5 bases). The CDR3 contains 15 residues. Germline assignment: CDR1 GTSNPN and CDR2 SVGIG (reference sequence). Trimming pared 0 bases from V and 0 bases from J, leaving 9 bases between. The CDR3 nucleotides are TGTGCCTGGAGTGTAGGTAGCGTCTCCTACAATGAGCAGTTCTTC. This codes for CAWSVGSVSYNEQFF.